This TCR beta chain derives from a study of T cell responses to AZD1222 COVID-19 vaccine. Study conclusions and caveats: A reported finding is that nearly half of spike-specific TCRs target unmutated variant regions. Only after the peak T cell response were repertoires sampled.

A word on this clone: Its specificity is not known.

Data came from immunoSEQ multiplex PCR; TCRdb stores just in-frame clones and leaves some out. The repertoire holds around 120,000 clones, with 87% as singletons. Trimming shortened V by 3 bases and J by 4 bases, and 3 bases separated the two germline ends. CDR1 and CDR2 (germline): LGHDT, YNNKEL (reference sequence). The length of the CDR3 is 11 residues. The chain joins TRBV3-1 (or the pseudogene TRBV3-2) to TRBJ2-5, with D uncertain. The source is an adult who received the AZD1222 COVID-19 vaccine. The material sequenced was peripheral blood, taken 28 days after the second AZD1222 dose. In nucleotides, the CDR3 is TGTGCCAGCAGCCACGGAGAGACCCAGTACTTC. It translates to CASSHGETQYF.